Described below is a single T cell receptor (beta chain) sequence and its context. Its antigen is unknown. This specimen belongs to a study of T cell clonotyping in hematopoietic cell transplantation. Study observations and caveats: Pathologically expanded recipient clonotypes increased progressively from day 30 to day 180 as diversity fell. At the given depth, recipient repertoires were over 95% de novo clonotypes. Higher Inverse Simpson Index values in graft donor and pretransplant recipient predicted broader posttransplant TCR diversity.

Samples: about 28 days before transplant, then days 30, 100 and 180 after. Assay: immunoSEQ multiplex PCR; the TCRdb copy retains only in-frame clones and omits some. Of 5,700 or so clones listed, roughly 68% are singletons. This receptor was identified in a male patient aged 45 to 59 who had an allogeneic stem cell transplant from an unrelated donor, so the T cells may come from the graft donor. Some clones in this sample may be carry-over from other donors' samples. The sample consisted of PBMCs, taken 180 days after allogeneic stem cell transplant.

DNA of the CDR3: TGTGCCAGCAGCTCCGGAACCTACGAGCAGTACTTC. Translated: CASSSGTYEQYF. This sequence joins TRBV7-2 and TRBJ2-7; D is uncertain. CDR1 is SGHTA, CDR2 FQGNSA, per germline. V lost 4 bases and J 2 bases, leaving 6 bases between the germline ends. The CDR3 has 12 residues.